One sample yielded the 21 T cell receptor beta chains listed below, sequenced in a study of Ad26.COV2.S vaccination and SARS-CoV-2 variants. Treatment meaning: 15 to 20 received Ad26.COV2.S at low or high dose, single or two shots; 5 received placebo; per-sample allocation not given. After the first vaccine or placebo injection, samples were drawn on day 63. Profiling relied on immunoSEQ multiplex PCR, and the TCRdb table lists in-frame clones only, not all of them. The table records 500,000 or so clones, approximately 92% of them present only once. The sample was peripheral blood, taken in a trial of Ad26.COV2.S vaccine versus placebo. These receptors were collected from a person between 18 and 60 years old who received the Ad26.COV2.S COVID-19 vaccine or a placebo.

Details on this clone: Other DNA sequences in the same sample also yield this CDR3. The rearrangement uses TRBV5-1 and TRBJ2-3; 9 nucleotides line up with TRBD1. This CDR3 comprises 14 residues. The ends lost 0 bases at V and 4 bases at J; junction bases unmatched: 0. Germline V CDR1 and CDR2: SGHRS, YFSETQ. The CDR3 nucleotides read TGCGCCAGCAGCTTGGGACAGGGGGCAGATACGCAGTATTTT. This encodes CASSLGQGADTQYF. Full variable domain (missing parts from reference TRBV5-1 and TRBJ2-3): KAGVTQTPRYLIKTRGQQVTLSCSPISGHRSVSWYQQTPGQGLQFLFEYFSETQRNKGNFPGRFSGRQFSNSRSEMNVSTLELGDSALYLCASSLGQGADTQYFGPGTRLTVL.

The genes are TRBV19 and TRBJ1-6; 7 bases fit TRBD1. Germline V lookup: CDR1 LNHDA, CDR2 SQIVND (reference sequence). The V gene end was trimmed by 5 bases and the J gene end by 7 bases; junction bases not matched to a gene: 8. The CDR3 is 15 amino acids. CDR3 region: CASSPTQGYNSPLHF. CDR3 nucleotides: TGTGCCAGTAGTCCTACACAGGGGTACAATTCACCCCTCCACTTT.

This clone was detected a few times. This chain joins TRBV9 and TRBJ2-2, with TRBD1 as a possible D gene (5 bases). The V and J ends lost 4 bases and 5 bases respectively, with 9 bases between them. Germline values: CDR1 SGDLS, CDR2 YYNGEE. This CDR3 contains 13 residues. The CDR3 nucleotides are TGTGCCAGCAGCATCAGGGATACCGGGGAGCTGTTTTTT. Encoded protein: CASSIRDTGELFF.

This sequence joins TRBV28 and TRBJ1-2; TRBD1 might be the D (5 bases). The germline gives CDR1 MDHEN, CDR2 SYDVKM. This CDR3 has 12 residues. V was clipped by 10 bases and J by 2 bases, with 11 bases between them. In nucleotides, the CDR3 is TGTGCCACTTGGGGGGAGAACTATGGCTACACCTTC. It specifies CATWGENYGYTF.

V gene TRBV5-1 combines with J gene TRBJ2-2; 8 bases fit TRBD1. This CDR3 is 13 amino acids long. The ends lost 7 bases at V and 5 bases at J; junction bases unmatched: 4. CDR1 and CDR2 (germline): SGHRS, YFSETQ. CDR3 region: CASVDRATGELFF. In nucleotides, the CDR3 is TGCGCCAGCGTGGACAGGGCGACCGGGGAGCTGTTTTTT.

The chain links TRBV5-8 to TRBJ1-4; D remains unclear. The CDR3 consists of 15 residues. The V gene lost 0 bases and the J gene lost 7 bases, with 13 bases spanning the gap. Germline V lookup: CDR1 SGHTS, CDR2 YDEGEE. The CDR3 spells CASSLGKGSFEKLFF. In DNA, the CDR3 is TGTGCCAGCAGCTTGGGCAAGGGTTCTTTTGAAAAACTGTTTTTT.

This clone was found once. V gene TRBV6-5 combines with J gene TRBJ2-7; D possibly corresponds to TRBD1 (5 bases). From germline, CDR1 is MNHEY and CDR2 SVGAGI. CDR3 size: 14 residues. V was pared by 6 bases and J by 2 bases, with 14 bases between. The CDR3 DNA sequence: TGTGCCAGCAGCCGACAGACAGAAACCTACGAGCAGTACGTC. This translates into CASSRQTETYEQYV.

The chain employs TRBV3-1 (or the pseudogene TRBV3-2) and TRBJ2-3, with D hard to call. The ends were cut back, 4 bases at V and 3 bases at J, with 11 bases in the middle. CDR1 is LGHDT and CDR2 is YNNKEL in the germline V gene (reference sequence). The CDR3 totals 14 residues. This chain's CDR3 is CASSPYIGTDTQYF. The DNA for the CDR3 is TGTGCCAGCAGCCCTTACATCGGGACAGATACGCAGTATTTT.

The chain has TRBV14 and TRBJ1-1; D gene ambiguous. Germline V gene data show CDR1 as SGHDN and CDR2 as FVKESK. The CDR3 extends over 13 amino acids. V was pared by 4 bases and J by 6 bases, with 12 bases between. CDR3 residues: CASSRPAVAEAFF. The DNA for the CDR3 is TGTGCCAGCAGCCGCCCAGCGGTAGCTGAAGCTTTCTTT. Full variable domain (remainder filled in from reference TRBV14 and TRBJ1-1): EAGVTQFPSHSVIEKGQTVTLRCDPISGHDNLYWYRRVMGKEIKFLLHFVKESKQDESGMPNNRFLAERTGGTYSTLKVQPAELEDSGVYFCASSRPAVAEAFFGQGTRLTVV.

Comments on this clone: Different DNA sequences within this sample yield the same CDR3. CDR3 sequence: CAISPGQGGTEAFF. The CDR3 DNA reads TGTGCCATCAGTCCGGGACAGGGGGGAACTGAAGCTTTCTTT. The chain has TRBV10-3 and TRBJ1-1; 11 nucleotides line up with TRBD1. The CDR3 length is 14 residues. J lost 5 bases, V lost 5 bases, and 4 bases had no gene match. Germline assignment: CDR1 ENHRY and CDR2 SYGVKD.

This chain joins TRBV7-3 and TRBJ2-3; no reliable D call. In germline, CDR1 is SGHTA, CDR2 FQGTGA. CDR3 length: 12 amino acids. V was cut by 2 bases and J by 10 bases, with 10 bases left in between. DNA of the CDR3: TGTGCCAGCAGCTTATTGTGGGGTCCGCAGTATTTT. It specifies CASSLLWGPQYF.

The chain links TRBV7-2 to TRBJ2-7; the D gene is possibly TRBD2 (5 bases). The CDR3 runs 14 residues. Looked up from germline, CDR1 is SGHTA and CDR2 is FQGNSA. V lost 8 bases to trimming and J lost 4 bases, with 18 bases between them. In nucleotides, the CDR3 is TGTGCCAGCGGAATTCGGGGTTTGGCTTACGAGCAGTACTTC. Translating it yields CASGIRGLAYEQYF.

The chain links TRBV19 to TRBJ1-6, with D hard to call. The CDR3 consists of 13 residues. Per germline, CDR1 LNHDA and CDR2 SQIVND (reference sequence). Trimming left V 5 bases short and J 13 bases short, with 15 bases between. CDR3 amino acids: CASSGTGFHPLHF. CDR3 coding DNA: TGTGCCAGTAGTGGAACGGGATTTCACCCCCTCCACTTT. Variable domain in full (rest from reference TRBV19 and TRBJ1-6): DGGITQSPKYLFRKEGQNVTLSCEQNLNHDAMYWYRQDPGQGLRLIYYSQIVNDFQKGDIAEGYSVSREKKESFPLTVTSAQKNPTAFYLCASSGTGFHPLHFGNGTRLTVT.

V and J are TRBV3-1 (or the pseudogene TRBV3-2) and TRBJ1-1; D gene ambiguous. Germline V gene lookup returns CDR1 LGHDT and CDR2 YNNKEL (reference sequence). Trimming shortened V by 0 bases and J by 4 bases, and 6 bases separated the two germline ends. The CDR3 is made up of 13 amino acids. The chain's CDR3 is CASSQDPGTEAFF. CDR3 in DNA: TGTGCCAGCAGCCAAGACCCAGGCACTGAAGCTTTCTTT.

This chain uses TRBV19 with TRBJ1-1; TRBD1 matches at 7 bases. Unmatched junction bases numbered 8, after V lost 5 bases and J lost 5 bases. The CDR3 length is 14 residues. Germline V lookup: CDR1 LNHDA, CDR2 SQIVND (reference sequence). CDR3 residues: CASSRLDRETEAFF. As DNA, the CDR3 is TGTGCCAGTAGTCGGCTCGACAGGGAGACTGAAGCTTTCTTT.

This sequence joins TRBV7-9 and TRBJ1-4, with a weak D call TRBD1 (5 bases). Germline V gives CDR1 SEHNR, CDR2 FQNEAQ (reference sequence). Trimming removed 3 bases from V and 5 bases from J, with 10 bases in between. The CDR3 contains 14 residues. The CDR3 is CASSLRQPNEKLFF. In DNA, the CDR3 is TGTGCCAGCAGCTTGAGACAGCCAAATGAAAAACTGTTTTTT.

The V and J genes are TRBV18 and TRBJ2-3; TRBD2 matches at 10 bases. Germline V gene lookup returns CDR1 KGHSH and CDR2 LQKENI. The CDR3 has 20 residues. J lost 1 base, V lost 1 base, and 14 bases had no gene match. DNA for the CDR3: TGTGCCAGCTCACCACTCCCCTCGGCTAGCGGGAGAAGGGGCACAGATACGCAGTATTTT. Protein product: CASSPLPSASGRRGTDTQYF.

The chain uses TRBV2 and TRBJ1-1; D unresolved. Germline V gives CDR1 SNHLY, CDR2 FYNNEI. With 8 bases removed from V and 1 base from J, the gap between germline ends came to 17 bases. The CDR3 loop spans 15 amino acids. As DNA, the CDR3 is TGTGCCAGCTATCAAGACCCAGCGGGGAACACTGAAGCTTTCTTT. Its protein product is CASYQDPAGNTEAFF.

V and J are TRBV4-1 and TRBJ1-4, with 10 bases that match TRBD1. This CDR3 is 18 amino acids long. Germline-derived CDR1 and CDR2 are MGHRA and YSYEKL. J was trimmed by 3 bases and V by 1 base; bases with no gene match: 8. CDR3 sequence reads: CASSQGYGQGVANEKLFF. The CDR3, as DNA: TGCGCCAGCAGCCAAGGGTACGGACAGGGGGTCGCTAATGAAAAACTGTTTTTT.

This chain joins TRBV18 and TRBJ1-4; D unresolved. Germline V gene lookup returns CDR1 KGHSH and CDR2 LQKENI. V lost 4 bases and J 1 base, leaving 13 bases between the germline ends. The CDR3 covers 16 residues. The CDR3 bases are TGTGCCAGCTCACTCTATCACGGGATAACTAATGAAAAACTGTTTTTT. Encoded protein: CASSLYHGITNEKLFF.

This rearrangement joins TRBV28 to TRBJ2-7; D gene unclear. The CDR3 spans 14 residues. Germline V lookup: CDR1 MDHEN, CDR2 SYDVKM. The ends were cut back, 2 bases at V and 3 bases at J, with 11 bases in the middle. CDR3 region: CASSLGRKLYEQYF. The DNA of the CDR3 is TGTGCCAGCAGTTTAGGGCGGAAGCTCTACGAGCAGTACTTC. The whole variable domain, filled in from reference TRBV28 and TRBJ2-7, reads DVKVTQSSRYLVKRTGEKVFLECVQDMDHENMFWYRQDPGLGLRLIYFSYDVKMKEKGDIPEGYSVSREKKERFSLILESASTNQTSMYLCASSLGRKLYEQYFGPGTRLTVT.